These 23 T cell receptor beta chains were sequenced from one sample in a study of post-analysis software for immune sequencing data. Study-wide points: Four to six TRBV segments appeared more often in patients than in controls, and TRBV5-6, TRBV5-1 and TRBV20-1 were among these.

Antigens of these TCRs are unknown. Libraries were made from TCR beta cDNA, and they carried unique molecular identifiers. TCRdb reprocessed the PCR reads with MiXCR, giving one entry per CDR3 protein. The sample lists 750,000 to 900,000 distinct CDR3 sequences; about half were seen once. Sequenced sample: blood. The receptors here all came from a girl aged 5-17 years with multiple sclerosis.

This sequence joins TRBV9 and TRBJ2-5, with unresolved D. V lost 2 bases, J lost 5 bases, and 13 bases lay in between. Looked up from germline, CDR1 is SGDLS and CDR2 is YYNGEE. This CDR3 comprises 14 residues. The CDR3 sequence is CASSVEPSRETQYF. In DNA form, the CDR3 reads TGTGCCAGCAGCGTCGAACCATCCCGGGAGACCCAGTACTTC.

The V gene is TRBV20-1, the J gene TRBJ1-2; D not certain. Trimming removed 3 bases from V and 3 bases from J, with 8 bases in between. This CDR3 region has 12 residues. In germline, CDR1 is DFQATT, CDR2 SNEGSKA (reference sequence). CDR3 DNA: TGCAGTGCTAGGTCAAGAGACTATGGCTACACCTTC. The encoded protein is CSARSRDYGYTF.

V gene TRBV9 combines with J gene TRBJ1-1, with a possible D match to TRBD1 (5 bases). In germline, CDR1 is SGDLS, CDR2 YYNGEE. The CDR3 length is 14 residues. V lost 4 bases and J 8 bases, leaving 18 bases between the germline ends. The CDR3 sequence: CASSPSPRVTEAFF. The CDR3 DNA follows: TGTGCCAGCAGCCCCTCCCCCAGGGTTACGGAAGCTTTCTTT.

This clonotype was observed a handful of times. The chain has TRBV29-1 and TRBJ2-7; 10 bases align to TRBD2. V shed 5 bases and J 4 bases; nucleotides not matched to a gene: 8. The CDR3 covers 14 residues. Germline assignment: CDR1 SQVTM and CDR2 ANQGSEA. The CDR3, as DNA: TGCAGCGTTTCCCGGGCTAGCGGGAGTTACGAGCAGTACTTC. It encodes CSVSRASGSYEQYF.

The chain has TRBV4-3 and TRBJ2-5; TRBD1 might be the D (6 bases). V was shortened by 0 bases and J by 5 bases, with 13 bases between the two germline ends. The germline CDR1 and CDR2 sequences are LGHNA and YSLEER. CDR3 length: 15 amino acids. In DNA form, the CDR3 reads TGCGCCAGCAGCCAAGATCAAGTAAGGGGGGAGACCCAGTACTTC. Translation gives CASSQDQVRGETQYF.

The CDR3 here is CASSLRGDRSYNEQFF. CDR3 coding DNA: TGTGCCAGCAGCCTCCGGGGGGACCGCTCCTACAATGAGCAGTTCTTC. The chain joins TRBV6-5 to TRBJ2-1; TRBD2 agrees at 7 bases. This CDR3 is built from 16 residues. CDR1 is MNHEY, CDR2 SVGAGI, per germline. Trimming cost V 6 bases and J 0 bases; bases outside gene matches: 8.

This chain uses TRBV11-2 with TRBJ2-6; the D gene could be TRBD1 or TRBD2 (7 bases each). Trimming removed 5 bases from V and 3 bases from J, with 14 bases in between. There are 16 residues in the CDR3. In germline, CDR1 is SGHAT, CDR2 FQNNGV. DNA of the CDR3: TGTGCCAGCAGCCTCCAGGGGGGGGATGGGGCCAACGTCCTGACTTTC. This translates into CASSLQGGDGANVLTF.

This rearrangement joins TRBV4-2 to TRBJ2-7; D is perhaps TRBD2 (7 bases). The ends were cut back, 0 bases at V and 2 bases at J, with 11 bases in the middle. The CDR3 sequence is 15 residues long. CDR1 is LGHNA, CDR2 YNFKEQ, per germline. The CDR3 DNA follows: TGTGCCAGCAGCCAAGACCCGGGGGGCACCTACGAGCAGTACTTC. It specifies CASSQDPGGTYEQYF.

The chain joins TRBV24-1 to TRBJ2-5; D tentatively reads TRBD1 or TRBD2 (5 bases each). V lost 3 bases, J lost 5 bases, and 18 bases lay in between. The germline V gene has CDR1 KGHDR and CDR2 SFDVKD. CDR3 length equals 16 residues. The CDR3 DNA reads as TGTGCCACCAGTGATCGAGGGACCTCGGTACTGGAGACCCAGTACTTC. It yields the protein CATSDRGTSVLETQYF.

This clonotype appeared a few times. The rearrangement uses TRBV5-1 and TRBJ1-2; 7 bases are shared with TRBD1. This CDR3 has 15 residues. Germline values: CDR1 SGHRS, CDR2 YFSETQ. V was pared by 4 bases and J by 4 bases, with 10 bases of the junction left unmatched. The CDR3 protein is CASSPEGQVGYGYTF. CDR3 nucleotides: TGCGCCAGCAGCCCCGAAGGACAGGTCGGCTATGGCTACACCTTC.

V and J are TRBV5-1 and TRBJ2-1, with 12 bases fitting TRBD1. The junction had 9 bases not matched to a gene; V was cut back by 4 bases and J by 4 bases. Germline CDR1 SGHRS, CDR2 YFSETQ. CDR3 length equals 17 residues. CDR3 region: CASSLDLGQGAYNEQFF. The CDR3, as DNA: TGCGCCAGCAGCCTTGATCTGGGACAGGGGGCGTACAATGAGCAGTTCTTC.

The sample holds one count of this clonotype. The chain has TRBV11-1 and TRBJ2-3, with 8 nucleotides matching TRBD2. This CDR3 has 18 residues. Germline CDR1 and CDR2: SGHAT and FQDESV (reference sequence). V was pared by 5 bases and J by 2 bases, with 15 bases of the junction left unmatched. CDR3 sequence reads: CASSQTSYEGLVTDTQYF. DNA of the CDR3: TGTGCCAGCAGCCAGACATCGTACGAGGGACTAGTCACAGATACGCAGTATTTT. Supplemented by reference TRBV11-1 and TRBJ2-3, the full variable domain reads EAEVAQSPRYKITEKSQAVAFWCDPISGHATLYWYRQILGQGPELLVQFQDESVVDDSQLPKDRFSAERLKGVDSTLKIQPAELGDSAMYLCASSQTSYEGLVTDTQYFGPGTRLTVL.

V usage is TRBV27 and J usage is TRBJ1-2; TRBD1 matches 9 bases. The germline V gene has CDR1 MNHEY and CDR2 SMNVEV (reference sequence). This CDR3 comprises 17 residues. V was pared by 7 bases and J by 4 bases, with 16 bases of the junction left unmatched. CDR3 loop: CASTSLRDRALSYGYTF. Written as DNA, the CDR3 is TGTGCCAGCACGTCATTACGGGACAGGGCTTTATCCTATGGCTACACCTTC.

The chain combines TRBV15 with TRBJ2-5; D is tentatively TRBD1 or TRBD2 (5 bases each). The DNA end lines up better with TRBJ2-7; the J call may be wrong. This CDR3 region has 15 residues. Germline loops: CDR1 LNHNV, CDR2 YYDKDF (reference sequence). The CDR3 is CATSRGRGREYEQYF. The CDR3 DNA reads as TGTGCCACCAGCAGAGGACGAGGCAGGGAGTACGAGCAGTACTTC.

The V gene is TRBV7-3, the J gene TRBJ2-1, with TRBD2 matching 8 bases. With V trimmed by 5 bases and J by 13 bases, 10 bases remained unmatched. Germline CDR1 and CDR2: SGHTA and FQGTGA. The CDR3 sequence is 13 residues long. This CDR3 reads CASSLNSGEVQFF. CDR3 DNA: TGTGCCAGCAGCCTTAATAGCGGGGAGGTACAGTTCTTC. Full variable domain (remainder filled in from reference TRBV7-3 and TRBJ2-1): GAGVSQTPSNKVTEKGKYVELRCDPISGHTALYWYRQSLGQGPEFLIYFQGTGAADDSGLPNDRFFAVRPEGSVSTLKIQRTERGDSAVYLCASSLNSGEVQFFGPGTRLTVL.

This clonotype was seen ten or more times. CDR3 in DNA: TGCAGTGCTAGGTCTTTGGCGGGAGACCCAGATACGCAGTATTTT. It encodes CSARSLAGDPDTQYF. V is TRBV20-1 and J is TRBJ2-3, with 7 positions matching TRBD2. Germline V gene sequence: CDR1 DFQATT, CDR2 SNEGSKA (reference sequence). The CDR3 has 15 amino acids. With V trimmed by 3 bases and J by 4 bases, 10 bases remained unmatched.

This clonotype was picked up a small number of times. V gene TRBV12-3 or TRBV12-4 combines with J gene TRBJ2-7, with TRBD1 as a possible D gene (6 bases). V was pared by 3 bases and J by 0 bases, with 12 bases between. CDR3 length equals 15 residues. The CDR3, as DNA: TGTGCCAGCAGTTTTAGGGGGAGAAACTCCTACGAGCAGTACTTC. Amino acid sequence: CASSFRGRNSYEQYF.

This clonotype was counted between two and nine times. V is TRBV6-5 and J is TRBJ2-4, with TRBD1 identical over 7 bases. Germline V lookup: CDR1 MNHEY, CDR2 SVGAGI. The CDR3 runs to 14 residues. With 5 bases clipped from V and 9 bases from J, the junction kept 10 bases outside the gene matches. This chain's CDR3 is CASSLRRQGSIQYF. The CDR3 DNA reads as TGTGCCAGCAGTCTCCGCCGACAGGGAAGCATTCAGTACTTC.

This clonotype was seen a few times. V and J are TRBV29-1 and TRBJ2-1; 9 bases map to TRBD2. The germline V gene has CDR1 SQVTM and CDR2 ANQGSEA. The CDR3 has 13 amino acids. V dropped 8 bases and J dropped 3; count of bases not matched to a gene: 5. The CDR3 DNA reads TGCAGCCCGGCGACTAGCGGCTACAATGAGCAGTTCTTC. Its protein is CSPATSGYNEQFF.

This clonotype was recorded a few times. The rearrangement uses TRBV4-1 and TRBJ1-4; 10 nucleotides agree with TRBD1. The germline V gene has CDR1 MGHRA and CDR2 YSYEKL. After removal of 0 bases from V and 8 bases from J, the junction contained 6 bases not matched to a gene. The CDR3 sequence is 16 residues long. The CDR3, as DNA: TGCGCCAGCAGCCAAGATGGGACAGGGGTGAGGGAAAAACTGTTTTTT. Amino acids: CASSQDGTGVREKLFF.

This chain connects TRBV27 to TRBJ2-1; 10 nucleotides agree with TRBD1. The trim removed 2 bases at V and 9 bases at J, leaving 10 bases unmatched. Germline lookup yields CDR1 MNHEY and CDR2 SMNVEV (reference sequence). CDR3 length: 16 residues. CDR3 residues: CASSLGTGEIWGEQFF. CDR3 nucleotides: TGTGCCAGCAGTTTAGGGACAGGGGAGATTTGGGGTGAGCAGTTCTTC.

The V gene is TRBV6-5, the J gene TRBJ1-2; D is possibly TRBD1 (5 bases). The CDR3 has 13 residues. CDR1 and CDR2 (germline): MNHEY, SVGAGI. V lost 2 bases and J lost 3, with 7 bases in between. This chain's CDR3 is CASSYETDYGYTF. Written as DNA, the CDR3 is TGTGCCAGCAGTTACGAGACAGACTATGGCTACACCTTC.

The CDR3 sequence: CASSQEVGQGNYGYTF. The DNA of the CDR3 is TGTGCCAGCAGCCAAGAGGTCGGACAGGGAAACTATGGCTACACCTTC. The chain employs TRBV4-2 and TRBJ1-2, with 8 bases fitting TRBD1. The CDR3 is 16 amino acids. Germline values: CDR1 LGHNA, CDR2 YNFKEQ. The trim removed 0 bases at V and 2 bases at J, leaving 5 bases unmatched.